Each of the 14 T cell receptor beta chains below was sequenced from the same sample in a study of T cells in Graves' hyperthyroidism and ophthalmopathy. Amplification yielded TCR beta CDR3 regions, with RNA transcripts as the source. The HTBI primer set drove a first-round RT-PCR of the TCR CDR3. TCRdb redid the calling of the multiplex PCR reads with MiXCR, one entry per CDR3 protein. The table records 350,000 to 450,000 distinct CDR3 sequences, about a sixth of them present only once. The sample comprised blood. All receptors derive from a woman in her twenties or thirties with Graves' hyperthyroidism that later progressed to Graves' ophthalmopathy.

This clonotype showed up many times. V and J are TRBV7-8 and TRBJ1-5; D call uncertain. Germline loops: CDR1 SGHVS, CDR2 FQNEAQ. CDR3 length equals 15 residues. V shed 1 base and J shed 3 bases, with 10 bases lying between them. The CDR3 DNA sequence: TGTGCCAGCAGCTTAGACGGGGAGCCCAATCAGCCCCAGCATTTT. Translation: CASSLDGEPNQPQHF.

In its sample, this clonotype was seen once. The chain carries TRBV12-3 or TRBV12-4 and TRBJ2-7, with D possibly being TRBD1 (5 bases). This CDR3 is 14 amino acids long. V lost 8 bases to trimming and J lost 2 bases, with 16 bases between them. The CDR3 loop reads CASGNRLIPYEQYF. CDR3 bases: TGTGCCAGCGGGAACAGGTTAATTCCCTACGAGCAGTACTTC.

This clonotype was observed a few times. The chain recombines TRBV7-9 with TRBJ1-4; 9 nucleotides agree with TRBD1. This CDR3 comprises 18 residues. Germline assignment: CDR1 SEHNR and CDR2 FQNEAQ (reference sequence). V trimming: 5 bases; J trimming: 0 bases; junction bases outside the gene matches: 10. CDR3 coding DNA: TGTGCCAGCAGCCCTAGAGGGACAGGGACTGCAACTAATGAAAAACTGTTTTTT. This translates into CASSPRGTGTATNEKLFF. The whole variable domain, remainder taken from reference TRBV7-9 and TRBJ1-4, is DTGVSQNPRHKITKRGQNVTFRCDPISEHNRLYWYRQTLGQGPEFLTYFQNEAQLEKSRLLSDRFSAERPKGSFSTLEIQRTEQGDSAMYLCASSPRGTGTATNEKLFFGSGTQLSVL.

DNA of the CDR3: TGTGCCAGTCGGCGGGCAGGCCAGAATTCACCCCTCCACTTT. This gives the protein CASRRAGQNSPLHF. The chain combines TRBV12-3 or TRBV12-4 with TRBJ1-6; unclear D gene. With 9 bases removed from V and 7 bases from J, the gap between germline ends came to 16 bases. The CDR3 has 14 residues.

This clonotype was recorded many times. The chain combines TRBV2 with TRBJ1-1, with 7 bases fitting TRBD1. Looked up from germline, CDR1 is SNHLY and CDR2 is FYNNEI. The J segment lost 0 bases and the V segment lost 3 bases, leaving 4 bases of the junction unmatched. CDR3 length: 15 amino acids. The CDR3 loop reads CASSEMGTVNTEAFF. The CDR3 DNA follows: TGTGCCAGCAGTGAGATGGGGACAGTGAACACTGAAGCTTTCTTT.

This clonotype was counted ten times or more. The chain carries TRBV20-1 and TRBJ2-7; tentative D call: TRBD1 (5 bases). Germline CDR1 reads DFQATT; CDR2 reads SNEGSKA (reference sequence). Trimming took 2 bases from V and 1 from J, leaving 21 bases between them. This CDR3 has 17 residues. The CDR3 loop is CSARYSSAGLNSYEQYF. For the CDR3, the DNA is TGCAGTGCTAGATATTCCTCCGCAGGGCTCAATTCCTACGAGCAGTACTTC.

There are many counts of this clonotype. This chain connects TRBV12-3 or TRBV12-4 to TRBJ2-7; D may be TRBD1 (6 bases). V was cut by 4 bases and J by 1 base, with 8 bases left in between. There are 13 residues in the CDR3. The CDR3 DNA reads as TGTGCCAGCAGTTCCCAGGGGTCCTACGAGCAGTACTTC. As protein: CASSSQGSYEQYF.

This clonotype was picked up a small number of times. The chain links TRBV7-2 to TRBJ1-4; weak D call: TRBD1 (5 bases). CDR1 and CDR2 (germline): SGHTA, FQGNSA. V shed 4 bases and J shed 8 bases, with 11 bases lying between them. The CDR3 totals 13 residues. The CDR3 loop reads CASSSRGWEKLFF. CDR3 DNA: TGTGCCAGCAGCTCCCGGGGGTGGGAAAAACTGTTTTTT.

This clonotype was observed many times. This chain links TRBV20-1 with TRBJ1-1; a possible D gene is TRBD1 (6 bases). This CDR3 has 16 amino acids. Looked up from germline, CDR1 is DFQATT and CDR2 is SNEGSKA (reference sequence). With 5 bases removed from V and 1 base from J, the gap between germline ends came to 20 bases. CDR3 sequence: CSAASYRDIGNTEAFF. CDR3 nucleotides: TGCAGTGCTGCCTCCTACCGGGACATAGGGAACACTGAAGCTTTCTTT.

A few counts support this clonotype. This chain's CDR3 is CASSDGTSGNTGELFF. DNA for the CDR3: TGTGCCAGCAGTGACGGGACTAGCGGGAACACCGGGGAGCTGTTTTTT. The V and J genes are TRBV6-4 and TRBJ2-2; 11 nucleotides line up with TRBD2. Losses at the gene ends were 2 bases for V and 1 base for J; bases not matched to a gene: 0. The CDR3 has 16 residues. Germline V gives CDR1 MRHNA, CDR2 SNTAGT.

This clonotype appeared many times. V is TRBV20-1 and J is TRBJ2-7; D remains ambiguous. CDR1 is DFQATT, CDR2 SNEGSKA, per germline (reference sequence). The CDR3 loop spans 12 amino acids. V was clipped by 4 bases and J by 0 bases, with 7 bases between them. DNA of the CDR3: TGCAGTGCTAACCTCAACTCCTACGAGCAGTACTTC. It translates to CSANLNSYEQYF.

The chain employs TRBV28 and TRBJ1-2; D not certain. The CDR3 totals 15 residues. Germline loops: CDR1 MDHEN, CDR2 SYDVKM. The V end was cut by 2 bases, the J end by 4 bases, with 14 bases between. CDR3 amino acids: CASSLGRGRGYGYTF. The CDR3 DNA reads as TGTGCCAGCAGTTTAGGTAGAGGGCGAGGCTATGGCTACACCTTC.

This clonotype has at least ten counts. The chain is built from TRBV29-1 and TRBJ2-3; possibly TRBD2 for D (5 bases). There are 14 residues in the CDR3. The ends were cut back, 4 bases at V and 2 bases at J, with 13 bases in the middle. The germline V gene has CDR1 SQVTM and CDR2 ANQGSEA. The CDR3 here is CSVVQRLATDTQYF. The CDR3 region has the DNA TGCAGCGTTGTACAACGGCTAGCCACAGATACGCAGTATTTT.

This clonotype was recorded at least ten times. This chain joins TRBV20-1 and TRBJ2-4; TRBD1 is a possible D gene (5 bases). The CDR3 has 15 amino acids. The V end lost 6 bases, the J end lost 0 bases, and 15 bases lay between the germline ends. CDR1 is DFQATT, CDR2 SNEGSKA, per germline (reference sequence). CDR3: CSALGLSLAKNIQYF. The CDR3 nucleotides are TGCAGTGCACTGGGGCTATCACTAGCCAAAAACATTCAGTACTTC.